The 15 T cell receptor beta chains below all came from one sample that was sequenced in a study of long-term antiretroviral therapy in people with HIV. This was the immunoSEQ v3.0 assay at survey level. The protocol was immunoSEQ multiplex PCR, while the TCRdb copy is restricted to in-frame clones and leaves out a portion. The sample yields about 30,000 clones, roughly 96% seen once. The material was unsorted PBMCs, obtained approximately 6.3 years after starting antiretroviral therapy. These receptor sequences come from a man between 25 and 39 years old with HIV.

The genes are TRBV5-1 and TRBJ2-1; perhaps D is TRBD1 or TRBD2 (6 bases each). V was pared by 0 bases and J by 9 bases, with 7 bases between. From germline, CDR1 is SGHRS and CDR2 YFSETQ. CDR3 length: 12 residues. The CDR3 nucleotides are TGCGCCAGCAGCTTGGAGGGGGGTGAGCAGTTCTTC. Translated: CASSLEGGEQFF.

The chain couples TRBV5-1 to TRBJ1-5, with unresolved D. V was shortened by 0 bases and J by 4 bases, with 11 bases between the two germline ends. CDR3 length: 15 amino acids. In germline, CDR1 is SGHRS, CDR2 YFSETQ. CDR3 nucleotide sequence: TGCGCCAGCAGCTTGGGTCCTCAGTCGAATCAGCCCCAGCATTTT. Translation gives CASSLGPQSNQPQHF.

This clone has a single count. The CDR3 nucleotides read TGTGCCAGCTCACCACCGGCGGGACTAGCGGGAGGGAAAGGGTACGAGCAGTACTTC. Its translation is CASSPPAGLAGGKGYEQYF. This chain connects TRBV18 to TRBJ2-7, with 16 bases lining up with TRBD2. Per the germline V gene, CDR1 is KGHSH and CDR2 is LQKENI. The CDR3 is 19 residues long. After removal of 0 bases from V and 4 bases from J, the junction contained 9 bases not matched to a gene.

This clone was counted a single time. In DNA form, the CDR3 reads TGTGCCAGCAGTTCCCCGGGACAGGGGGGGTATAGCAATCAGCCCCAGCATTTT. Translating it yields CASSSPGQGGYSNQPQHF. V and J are TRBV27 and TRBJ1-5; 11 nucleotides line up with TRBD1. CDR1 is MNHEY, CDR2 SMNVEV, per germline (reference sequence). The length of the CDR3 is 18 residues. Trimming took 4 bases from V and 0 from J; bases not matched to a gene: 8.

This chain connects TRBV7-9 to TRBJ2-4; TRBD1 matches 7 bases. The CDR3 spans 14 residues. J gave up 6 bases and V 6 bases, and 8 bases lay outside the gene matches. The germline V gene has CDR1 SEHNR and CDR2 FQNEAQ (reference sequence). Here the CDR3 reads CASSQTGSRNIQYF. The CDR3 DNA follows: TGTGCCAGCAGTCAGACAGGGAGTAGAAACATTCAGTACTTC.

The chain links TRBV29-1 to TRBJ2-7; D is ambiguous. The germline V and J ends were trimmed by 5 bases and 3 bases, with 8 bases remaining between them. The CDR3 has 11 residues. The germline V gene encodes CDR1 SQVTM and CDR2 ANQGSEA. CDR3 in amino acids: CSVLDNYEQYF. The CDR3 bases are TGCAGCGTTTTAGACAACTACGAGCAGTACTTC.

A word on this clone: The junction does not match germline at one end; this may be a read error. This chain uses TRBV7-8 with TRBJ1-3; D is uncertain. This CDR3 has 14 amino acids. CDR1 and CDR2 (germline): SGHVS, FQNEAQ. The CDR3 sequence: CASRLAGAGNTIYF. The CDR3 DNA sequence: TGTGCCAGCAGATTAGCTGGTGCTGGAAACACCATATATTTT.

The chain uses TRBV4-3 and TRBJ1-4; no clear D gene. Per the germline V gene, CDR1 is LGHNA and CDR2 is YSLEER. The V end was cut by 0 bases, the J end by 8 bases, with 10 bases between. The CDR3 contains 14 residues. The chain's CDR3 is CASSQDLGDEKLFF. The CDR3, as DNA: TGCGCCAGCAGCCAAGATCTTGGCGACGAAAAACTGTTTTTT.

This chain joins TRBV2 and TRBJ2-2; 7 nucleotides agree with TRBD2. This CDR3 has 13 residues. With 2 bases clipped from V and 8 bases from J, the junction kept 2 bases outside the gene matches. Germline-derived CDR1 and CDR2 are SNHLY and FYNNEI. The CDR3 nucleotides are TGTGCCAGCAGTGAACAGGGACTAGGGGAGCTGTTTTTT. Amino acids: CASSEQGLGELFF. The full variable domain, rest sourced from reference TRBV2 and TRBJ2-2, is EPEVTQTPSHQVTQMGQEVILRCVPISNHLYFYWYRQILGQKVEFLVSFYNNEISEKSEIFDDQFSVERPDGSNFTLKIRSTKLEDSAMYFCASSEQGLGELFFGEGSRLTVL.

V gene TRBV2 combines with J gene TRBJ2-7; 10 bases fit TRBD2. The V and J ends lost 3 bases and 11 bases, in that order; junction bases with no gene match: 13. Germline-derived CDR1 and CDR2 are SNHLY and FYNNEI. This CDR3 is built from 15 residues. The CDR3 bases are TGTGCCAGCAGTGAGCAAGGTAGCGGGAGGCCGGTGGAGTACTTC. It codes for CASSEQGSGRPVEYF.

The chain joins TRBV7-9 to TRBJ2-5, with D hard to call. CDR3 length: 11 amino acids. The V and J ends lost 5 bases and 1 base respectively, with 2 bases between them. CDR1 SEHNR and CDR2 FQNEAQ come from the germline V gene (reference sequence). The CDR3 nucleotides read TGTGCCAGCAGCCTCCAAGAGACCCAGTACTTC. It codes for CASSLQETQYF.

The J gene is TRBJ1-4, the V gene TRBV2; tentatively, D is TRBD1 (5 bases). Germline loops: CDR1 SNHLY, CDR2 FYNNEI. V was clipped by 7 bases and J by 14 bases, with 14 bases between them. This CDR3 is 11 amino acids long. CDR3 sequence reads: CASIVQVGLFF. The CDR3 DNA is TGTGCCAGCATTGTACAGGTCGGGCTGTTTTTT.

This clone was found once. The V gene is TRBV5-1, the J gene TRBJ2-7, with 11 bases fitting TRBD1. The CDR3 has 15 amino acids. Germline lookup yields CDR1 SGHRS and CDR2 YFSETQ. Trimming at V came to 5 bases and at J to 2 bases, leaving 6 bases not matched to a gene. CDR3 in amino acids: CASSFRTGGAYEQYF. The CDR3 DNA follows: TGCGCCAGCAGTTTTAGGACAGGGGGCGCCTACGAGCAGTACTTC.

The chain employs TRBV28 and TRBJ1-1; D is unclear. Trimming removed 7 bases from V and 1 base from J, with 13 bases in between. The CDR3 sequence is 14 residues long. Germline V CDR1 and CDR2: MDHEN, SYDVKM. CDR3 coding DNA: TGTGCCAGCAACTCTGGGCAGAAGAACACTGAAGCTTTCTTT. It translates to CASNSGQKNTEAFF.

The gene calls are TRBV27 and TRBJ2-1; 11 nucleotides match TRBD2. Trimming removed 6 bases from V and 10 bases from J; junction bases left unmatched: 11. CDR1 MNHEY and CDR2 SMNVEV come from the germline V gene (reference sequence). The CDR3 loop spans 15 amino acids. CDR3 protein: CASRQLAGGRGEQFF. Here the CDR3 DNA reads TGTGCCAGCAGACAGTTAGCGGGGGGGCGTGGCGAGCAGTTCTTC.